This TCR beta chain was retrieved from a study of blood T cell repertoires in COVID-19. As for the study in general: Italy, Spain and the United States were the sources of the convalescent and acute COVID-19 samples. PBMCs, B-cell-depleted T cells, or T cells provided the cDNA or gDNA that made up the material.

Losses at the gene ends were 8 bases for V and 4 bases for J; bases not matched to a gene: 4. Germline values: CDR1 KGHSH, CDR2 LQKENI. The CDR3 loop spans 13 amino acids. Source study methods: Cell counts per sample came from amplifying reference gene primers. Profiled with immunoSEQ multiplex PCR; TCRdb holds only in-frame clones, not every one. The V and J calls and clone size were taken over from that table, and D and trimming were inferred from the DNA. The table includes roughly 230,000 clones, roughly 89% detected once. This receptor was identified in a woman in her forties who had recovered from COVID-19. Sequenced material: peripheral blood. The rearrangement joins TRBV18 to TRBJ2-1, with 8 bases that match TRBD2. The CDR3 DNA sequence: TGTGCCAGCAGCGGGGGCGCGTACAATGAGCAGTTCTTC. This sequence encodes CASSGGAYNEQFF.